This T cell receptor beta chain was obtained from a study of identical twins. TCRdb processed the 5' RACE reads anew with MiXCR; each CDR3 protein has one entry. The sample holds about 220,000 distinct CDR3 sequences, 6.5% seen once. Between the trimmed V and J ends, which lost 3 bases and 6 bases, there was a span of 8 bases. There are 12 residues in the CDR3. Germline CDR1 and CDR2: MGHRA and YSYEKL. About this clonotype itself: Its cognate antigen is unknown.

Overall study results and limits: Cord blood beta clonotypes present at high abundance carried fewer insertions; no such pattern appeared in memory repertoires. Excess twin sharing in beta out-of-frame sequences was weaker.

Every donor was a healthy Caucasian. These data were also filed under a second study, of T cells expressing NK-cell markers. That source notes: The study sequenced eight donors, seven HCMV-seropositive and one seronegative.

The TCR comes from a woman aged 18-29 years in good health. This rearrangement joins TRBV4-1 to TRBJ1-1; D not certain. The sequenced sample was CD8+ T cells sorted from blood. In nucleotides, the CDR3 is TGCGCCAGCAGCCACGCGGGTCCTGAAGCTTTCTTT. It yields the protein CASSHAGPEAFF.